Each of the 19 T cell receptor beta chains below was sequenced from the same sample in a study of blood T cells in healthy people across ages. Sample-barcoded 5' priming and a J-beta primer mix drove a second PCR of about 7 to 12 cycles. A single record per CDR3 protein comes from TCRdb applying MiXCR to the 5' RACE reads. The repertoire holds approximately 1,100,000 distinct CDR3 sequences, more than 35% seen once, with approximately 20% in the top ten. Specimen: blood. These receptors originate from a woman in her sixties in good health.

This chain links TRBV7-9 with TRBJ2-1, with 9 positions matching TRBD1. The germline CDR1 and CDR2 sequences are SEHNR and FQNEAQ (reference sequence). Trimming cost V 5 bases and J 8 bases; bases outside gene matches: 16. CDR3 length: 17 amino acids. Here the CDR3 DNA reads TGTGCCAGCAGCCAGGGACAGGGAACCTCCGGCTTCGATGAGCAGTTCTTC. It specifies CASSQGQGTSGFDEQFF.

This rearrangement joins TRBV28 to TRBJ2-1; a weak D match, TRBD1 (5 bases). The V end lost 6 bases, the J end lost 7 bases, and 16 bases lay between the germline ends. The CDR3 consists of 14 residues. CDR1 is MDHEN and CDR2 is SYDVKM in the germline V gene. The CDR3 spells CASSLPWAGNEQFF. CDR3 in DNA: TGTGCCAGCAGCCTACCGTGGGCAGGGAATGAGCAGTTCTTC.

This clonotype turned up a few times. The chain has TRBV6-1 and TRBJ2-5, with a tentative D call TRBD2 (5 bases). TRBJ2-7 explains the end of the DNA better; the J call may be wrong. CDR1 is MNHNS, CDR2 SASEGT, per germline. The CDR3 totals 15 residues. CDR3: CASSEAPGNPHEQYF. CDR3 sequence (DNA): TGTGCCAGCAGTGAAGCGCCCGGGAACCCCCACGAGCAGTACTTC.

This chain uses TRBV6-1 with TRBJ1-1; D is unclear. CDR3 length equals 14 residues. Germline V gene data show CDR1 as MNHNS and CDR2 as SASEGT. V was cut by 3 bases and J by 0 bases, with 8 bases left in between. The CDR3 DNA is TGTGCCAGCAGTGAGCGGGCTCTGAACACTGAAGCTTTCTTT. This translates into CASSERALNTEAFF.

This chain connects TRBV12-3 or TRBV12-4 to TRBJ2-3; TRBD2 might be the D (6 bases). The V end was cut by 4 bases, the J end by 0 bases, with 11 bases between. The CDR3 spans 15 residues. CDR3 coding DNA: TGTGCCAGCAGTTCTAGCGAGATCAGCACAGATACGCAGTATTTT. It encodes CASSSSEISTDTQYF.

This clonotype came up a few times. The chain employs TRBV7-2 and TRBJ1-1; D uncertain. V dropped 5 bases and J dropped 5 bases, with 9 bases sitting between them. The length of the CDR3 is 12 residues. Per the germline V gene, CDR1 is SGHTA and CDR2 is FQGNSA. The CDR3 loop reads CASSGRRTEAFF. The DNA for the CDR3 is TGTGCCAGCAGCGGAAGGAGGACTGAAGCTTTCTTT.

The chain couples TRBV6-6 to TRBJ2-3; 10 bases agree with TRBD2. The CDR3 runs to 17 residues. CDR1 is MNHNY and CDR2 is SVGAGI in the germline V gene (reference sequence). V lost 0 bases to trimming and J lost 3 bases; unmatched junction nucleotides: 6. Here the CDR3 reads CASSYSILAGRTDTQYF. As DNA, the CDR3 is TGTGCCAGCAGTTACTCGATACTAGCGGGGAGGACAGATACGCAGTATTTT.

This clonotype was seen only once. The J gene is TRBJ1-5, the V gene TRBV27, with 9 bases matching TRBD1. CDR3 length equals 15 residues. V was pared by 2 bases and J by 7 bases, with 6 bases of the junction left unmatched. The germline V gene encodes CDR1 MNHEY and CDR2 SMNVEV (reference sequence). The chain's CDR3 is CASSLVGQGGQPQHF. In DNA, the CDR3 is TGTGCCAGCAGTTTAGTGGGACAGGGCGGCCAGCCCCAGCATTTT.

Concerning this clonotype: The DNA is left out, because the CDR3 cannot be placed on it with certainty; the CDR3 is given as TCRdb lists it. The gene calls are TRBV29-1 and TRBJ1-2; TRBD1 is the table's D call, not checked against the DNA. Including both end residues, the CDR3 is 11 amino acids long. CDR1 and CDR2 (germline): SQVTM, ANQGSEA. The chain's CDR3 is CSGYRGYSCTF.

This clonotype was found a few times. The rearrangement joins TRBV7-3 to TRBJ1-2; D not resolved. V lost 5 bases, J lost 1 base, and 11 bases lay in between. Per the germline V gene, CDR1 is SGHTA and CDR2 is FQGTGA. This CDR3 has 14 amino acids. In DNA form, the CDR3 reads TGTGCCAGCAGCCTCGCCGGGGTTAACTATGGCTACACCTTC. Its protein is CASSLAGVNYGYTF.

Only one count was recorded for this clonotype. Mismatch with germline at one junction end may stem from a read error. The V call is TRBV5-6, the J call TRBJ2-5; 9 nucleotides match TRBD2. Germline V gives CDR1 SGHDT, CDR2 YYEEEE. This CDR3 is built from 14 residues. CDR3 coding DNA: TGTGCCAGTAGCTTTTCGAGCGGGAGGAAGACCCAGTACTTC. It codes for CASSFSSGRKTQYF.

The chain combines TRBV6-2 or TRBV6-3 with TRBJ2-3; TRBD2 might be the D (5 bases). This CDR3 has 16 amino acids. Germline CDR1 is MNHEY and CDR2 is SVGEGT. The V gene lost 2 bases and the J gene lost 2 bases, with 14 bases spanning the gap. The CDR3 loop is CASSYPPSGTTDTQYF. CDR3 coding DNA: TGTGCCAGCAGTTACCCTCCCAGCGGAACCACAGATACGCAGTATTTT.

The chain combines TRBV7-9 with TRBJ2-7; D may be TRBD1 or TRBD2 (6 bases each). The DNA end is more similar to TRBJ2-5, so the J call may be wrong. Germline V gives CDR1 SEHNR, CDR2 FQNEAQ (reference sequence). This CDR3 has 15 residues. The CDR3 is CASSTRGQGRETQYF. The CDR3 bases are TGTGCCAGCAGCACCCGGGGGCAGGGACGGGAGACCCAGTACTTC.

The rearrangement links TRBV12-3 or TRBV12-4 to TRBJ1-5; D not certain. Between the trimmed V and J ends, which lost 3 bases and 1 base, there was a span of 7 bases. The CDR3 contains 14 residues. DNA for the CDR3: TGTGCCAGCAGTTTGGTTAACAGCAATCAGCCCCAGCATTTT. As protein: CASSLVNSNQPQHF.

The chain has TRBV6-1 and TRBJ2-7, with D possibly matching TRBD2 (5 bases). Trimming stripped 7 bases from V and 2 bases from J, with 15 bases between. The CDR3 consists of 14 residues. Germline V gene data show CDR1 as MNHNS and CDR2 as SASEGT. The CDR3 spells CASKADSPPYEQYF. DNA for the CDR3: TGTGCCAGCAAGGCGGACTCTCCCCCCTACGAGCAGTACTTC.

This clonotype was picked up a small number of times. The chain employs TRBV20-1 and TRBJ2-7; the match to TRBD2 covers 8 bases. CDR1 is DFQATT, CDR2 SNEGSKA, per germline (reference sequence). J was trimmed by 4 bases and V by 0 bases; bases with no gene match: 5. The length of the CDR3 is 14 residues. The CDR3 loop reads CSARDLSGSYEQYF. CDR3 coding DNA: TGCAGTGCTAGAGATCTCAGCGGGAGTTACGAGCAGTACTTC.

The chain combines TRBV7-2 with TRBJ2-4; D possibly corresponds to TRBD2 (7 bases). V lost 5 bases, J lost 13 bases, and 24 bases lay in between. The CDR3 is made up of 15 amino acids. Germline-derived CDR1 and CDR2 are SGHTA and FQGNSA. CDR3 region: CASSRETGGGKAQYF. DNA of the CDR3: TGTGCCAGCAGCCGGGAAACGGGGGGCGGAAAGGCCCAGTACTTC.

This clonotype came up a few times. This chain connects TRBV27 to TRBJ2-4; 9 bases agree with TRBD2. The end of the DNA fits TRBJ2-7 better, so the J call may be wrong. There are 14 residues in the CDR3. Germline CDR1 is MNHEY and CDR2 is SMNVEV (reference sequence). CDR3 DNA: TGTGCCAGCAGTTTCTCTAGCGGGGATTACGAGCAGTACTTC. It codes for CASSFSSGDYEQYF.

The V gene is TRBV27, the J gene TRBJ1-2; 10 bases are a match to TRBD1. V shed 6 bases, J shed 7 bases, and the junction held 8 bases outside the gene matches. The germline V gene encodes CDR1 MNHEY and CDR2 SMNVEV (reference sequence). The length of the CDR3 is 14 residues. The CDR3, as DNA: TGTGCCAGCAGACGGGACAGGGGATACAGTGGCTACACCTTC. Its translation is CASRRDRGYSGYTF.